One T cell receptor (beta chain) is described in this entry. Its cognate antigen is unknown. This sample is part of a study of shared clonotypes between healthy human individuals. Looking at the study overall: The donor group consisted of a couple of women and a few men, aged 18 to 49. CD8 memory received one plate per donor, CD8 naive two, CD4 memory three and CD4 naive three. Notes on the study in general: Clonotypes shared by all four sorted-subset donors had higher generation probabilities than non-shared clonotypes.

CDR1 MDHEN and CDR2 SYDVKM come from the germline V gene. Between the trimmed V and J ends, which lost 5 bases and 1 base, there was a span of 15 bases. CDR3 length: 15 amino acids. Repertoires were generated with immunoSEQ multiplex PCR, while TCRdb's copy carries only in-frame clones and drops some. The sample has about 2.5 million clones, roughly 92% seen once. This clonotype was obtained from a young man in good health. Some clones in this sample may be carry-over from other donors' samples. Material for sequencing was naive CD4+ T cells from PBMCs. Noted subset: CD45RA+ positively selected. This rearrangement joins TRBV28 to TRBJ2-7; D may be TRBD1 or TRBD2 (5 bases each). CDR3 in amino acids: CASSRPGRLSYEQYF. The CDR3 region has the DNA TGTGCCAGCAGTAGACCGGGACGGTTATCCTACGAGCAGTACTTC.